This is a list of T cell receptor beta chains from one sample in a study of blood T cell repertoires in COVID-19. Libraries were prepared by immunoSEQ multiplex PCR; TCRdb keeps only in-frame clonotypes and omits some of them. The repertoire holds just over 65,000 clones, 75% to 90% seen once, with roughly 8.7% in the top ten. Input material: peripheral blood. These receptors all come from a man aged 25 to 40 with acute or convalescent COVID-19. CDR3s include the opening cysteine and the closing phenylalanine or tryptophan. D genes are given only for firm matches. Clone sizes are given selectively: once, few, many, or a class where the clone is expanded.

v_gene	d_gene	abundance	j_gene	CDR3nt	CDR3aa
TRBV2	TRBD1	-	TRBJ1-2	TGTGCCAGCACCCGGGACAGGATTGGCTACACCTTC	CASTRDRIGYTF
TRBV7-3	TRBD1	-	TRBJ1-1	TGTGCCAGCAGCCCTCGACAGGGGAACACTGAAGCTTTCTTT	CASSPRQGNTEAFF
TRBV12-3/TRBV12-4	-	-	TRBJ1-2	TGTGCCAGCAGTTTAGAGCTATCCTATGGCTACACCTTC	CASSLELSYGYTF
TRBV5-1	-	few	TRBJ2-5	TGCGCCAGCAGCTTGCCTGCCCGGTTTGGAGAGACCCAGTACTTC	CASSLPARFGETQYF
TRBV7-3	TRBD2	-	TRBJ2-3	TGTGCCAGCAGCTTACTAGCGGGAATCACAGATACGCAGTATTTT	CASSLLAGITDTQYF
TRBV30	-	-	TRBJ2-3	TGTGCCTGGAACCGAAGGGGTACAGATACGCAGTATTTT	CAWNRRGTDTQYF
TRBV6-5	-	-	TRBJ2-1	TGTGCCAGCAGAACACCAGGGTGGGACAATGAGCAGTTCTTC	CASRTPGWDNEQFF
TRBV6-5	-	-	TRBJ2-1	TGTGCCAGCAGTTACGCCCTTCAGGGCCACTACAATGAGCAGTTCTTC	CASSYALQGHYNEQFF
TRBV5-4	TRBD2	many	TRBJ2-2	TGTGCCAGCAGCGGGACTAGCATCAAGGCCGGGGAGCTGTTTTTT	CASSGTSIKAGELFF
TRBV30	-	-	TRBJ2-7	TGTGCCTGGGGCACTTACGAGCAGTACTTC	CAWGTYEQYF
TRBV27	-	-	TRBJ2-7	TGTGCCAGCAGTTCGACAGGTGACGAGCAGTACTTC	CASSSTGDEQYF
TRBV7-2	TRBD2	once	TRBJ2-3	TGTGCCAGCAGCTTAGCGTCGACTAGCGGGGCCACAGATACGCAGTATTTT	CASSLASTSGATDTQYF
TRBV5-8	TRBD2	-	TRBJ2-3	TGTGCCAGCAGCTTCAGATGGACTAGCGGGAGACACACAGATACGCAGTATTTT	CASSFRWTSGRHTDTQYF
TRBV28	TRBD2	few	TRBJ2-3	TGTGCCAGCAGTTTATTGGTCGGGAGGGCCGATGATACGCAGTATTTT	CASSLLVGRADDTQYF
TRBV11-2	-	-	TRBJ2-3	TGTGCCAGCAGCGTCGGAGTTACAGATACGCAGTATTTT	CASSVGVTDTQYF
TRBV4-1	-	-	TRBJ2-2	TGCGCCAGCAGCCCCCCGACAGCCACCGGGGAGCTGTTTTTT	CASSPPTATGELFF
TRBV7-6	TRBD1	-	TRBJ2-7	TGTGCCAGCAGCTTAGCGCAGGGGGCCGCCTACGAGCAGTACTTC	CASSLAQGAAYEQYF
TRBV19	TRBD1	once	TRBJ2-1	TGTGCCAGTAGACTGGGACAGGGGTTCAATGAGCAGTTCTTC	CASRLGQGFNEQFF
TRBV6-5	-	-	TRBJ1-5	TGTGCCAGCAGTTACTCGACTGGTCAGCCCCAGCATTTT	CASSYSTGQPQHF
TRBV27	TRBD1	few	TRBJ2-7	TGTGCCAGCAGCGAGAGGGGGCTTGGCTCCTACGAGCAGTACTTC	CASSERGLGSYEQYF
TRBV24-1	TRBD1	once	TRBJ2-2	TGTGCCACCCGAGGACAGGAGTTCACCGGGGAGCTGTTTTTT	CATRGQEFTGELFF
TRBV3-1/TRBV3-2	-	-	TRBJ1-2	TGTGCCAGCAGCCAAGGTGGCAGGGATCGTTATGGCTACACCTTC	CASSQGGRDRYGYTF
TRBV19	TRBD2	-	TRBJ2-1	TGTGCCAGTAGTATAGGGAGGACTAGCGGGAGGGAGCAGTTCTTC	CASSIGRTSGREQFF
TRBV6-6	-	-	TRBJ1-1	TGTGCCAGCAGTTACGGGGGGGCAACGGGTGAAGCTTTCTTT	CASSYGGATGEAFF
TRBV7-8	-	-	TRBJ2-2	TGTGCCAGCAATTGGGGGGACTCGAGGCGGACCGGGGAGCTGTTTTTT	CASNWGDSRRTGELFF
TRBV7-3	-	-	TRBJ2-1	TGTGCCAGCAGCTTCAGTAGCCCTTTAGGGACACTTACGGACAATGAGCAGTTCTTC	CASSFSSPLGTLTDNEQFF
TRBV7-2	-	-	TRBJ2-3	TGTGCCAGCAGCCCCCGAGGTCAGTCTAGCACAGATACGCAGTATTTT	CASSPRGQSSTDTQYF
TRBV28	-	-	TRBJ1-2	TGTGCCAGCAGTCTCCCGACAGAGCCTTACTATGGCTACACCTTC	CASSLPTEPYYGYTF
TRBV11-2	-	once	TRBJ2-7	TGTGCCAGCAGCTACGTACCCGGCGAGCAGTACTTC	CASSYVPGEQYF
TRBV27	-	-	TRBJ1-2	TGTGCCAGCAGTCCGAGGGTTCCCGGATATGGCTACACCTTC	CASSPRVPGYGYTF
TRBV30	TRBD2	-	TRBJ2-7	TGTGCCTGGAGTGAACTAGCGGGAAACTACGAGCAGTACTTC	CAWSELAGNYEQYF
TRBV28	-	few	TRBJ1-1	TGTGCCAGCAGCTTACAGGGGAACACTGAAGCTTTCTTT	CASSLQGNTEAFF
TRBV18	-	-	TRBJ2-7	TGTGCCAGCTCACCATTAAGGGGCCCTTCCTACGAGCAGTACTTC	CASSPLRGPSYEQYF
TRBV5-1	-	-	TRBJ2-5	TGCGCCAGCAGCTTCAGTAGCGGGACAGCCCAAGAGACCCAGTACTTC	CASSFSSGTAQETQYF
TRBV6-5	TRBD1	-	TRBJ2-7	TGTGCCAGCAGTTACGGTAGGGACAGAATCTCCTACGAGCAGTACTTC	CASSYGRDRISYEQYF
TRBV13	TRBD1	-	TRBJ2-7	TGTGCCAGCAGCATCCGTCGACAGGGCCAGACCGAGCAGTACTTC	CASSIRRQGQTEQYF
TRBV7-9	-	-	TRBJ2-5	TGTGCCAGCAGCTTAGCGATCTATCCGACCCAGTACTTC	CASSLAIYPTQYF
TRBV3-1/TRBV3-2	TRBD1	-	TRBJ1-1	TGTGCCAGCAGCCAAGATGTTAACAGGGGGGCTTTCTTT	CASSQDVNRGAFF
TRBV24-1	-	-	TRBJ2-3	TGTGCCACCAGTGATTACAATAGGAGAGATACGCAGTATTTT	CATSDYNRRDTQYF
TRBV30	-	-	TRBJ1-1	TGTGCCTGGAGTGCGACAGGTGGTTTCACTGAAGCTTTCTTT	CAWSATGGFTEAFF
TRBV19	TRBD1	-	TRBJ1-5	TGTGCCAGTAGTATTCAGAGGGGGCGGGGACAGCCCCAGCATTTT	CASSIQRGRGQPQHF
TRBV7-2	TRBD1	-	TRBJ1-2	TGTGCCAGCAGCCCGGGACAGGGGGTCGGCTACACCTTC	CASSPGQGVGYTF
TRBV27	TRBD2	-	TRBJ2-1	TGTGCCAGCAGTCAGGGACTAGCGGGGATCAATGAGCAGTTCTTC	CASSQGLAGINEQFF
TRBV6-1	-	-	TRBJ2-5	TGTGCCAGCAGTGAATTAACTCCGGCGGAGCCGCAAGAGACCCAGTACTTC	CASSELTPAEPQETQYF
TRBV19	-	-	TRBJ2-5	TGTGCCAGTAGTACCAGGACAGCGTACCAAGAGACCCAGTACTTC	CASSTRTAYQETQYF